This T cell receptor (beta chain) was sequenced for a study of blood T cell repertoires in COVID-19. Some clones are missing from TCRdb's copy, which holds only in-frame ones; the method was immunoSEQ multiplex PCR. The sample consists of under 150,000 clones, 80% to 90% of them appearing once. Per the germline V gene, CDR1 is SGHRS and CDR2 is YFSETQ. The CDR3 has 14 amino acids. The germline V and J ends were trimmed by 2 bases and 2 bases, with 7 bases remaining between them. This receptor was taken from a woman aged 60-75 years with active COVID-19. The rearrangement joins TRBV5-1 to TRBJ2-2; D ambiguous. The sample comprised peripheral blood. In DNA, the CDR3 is TGCGCCAGCAGCTTATCCGGTAACACCGGGGAGCTGTTTTTT. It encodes CASSLSGNTGELFF.